The 32 T cell receptor beta chains reported below all come from one sample, sequenced in a study of Graves' ophthalmopathy and Graves' hyperthyroidism. The TCR beta CDR3 regions underwent amplification from RNA transcripts. RT-PCR was first run with HTBI primers, then multiplex PCR in a second round. TCRdb redid the calling of the multiplex PCR reads with MiXCR, one entry per CDR3 protein. This table holds roughly 1.1 million distinct CDR3 sequences, about 38% found once. The sequencing sample was made of peripheral blood or thyroid tissue (not recorded which). These receptor sequences come from an adult man with Graves' hyperthyroidism.

A note on this clonotype: A clone one base away is much larger, so this may be a read error. The V gene is TRBV14, the J gene TRBJ2-7; TRBD1 aligns across 8 bases. Germline lookup yields CDR1 SGHDN and CDR2 FVKESK. The CDR3 sequence is 15 residues long. CDR3 nucleotide sequence: TGTGTCAGCAGCCAAGCCCCGGACAGGGACCACGAGCAGTACTTC. This sequence encodes CVSSQAPDRDHEQYF.

This clonotype was picked up many times. This sequence joins TRBV12-3 or TRBV12-4 and TRBJ2-5; D tentatively reads TRBD1 or TRBD2 (5 bases each). The CDR3 contains 12 residues. V lost 7 bases and J lost 7, with 13 bases in between. The CDR3 spells CASISPGATQYF. The CDR3 DNA is TGTGCCAGCATCTCCCCCGGGGCGACCCAGTACTTC.

V gene TRBV7-2 combines with J gene TRBJ2-7, with 7 bases identical to TRBD1. V lost 3 bases and J lost 3; bases outside the gene matches: 5. Germline V gives CDR1 SGHTA, CDR2 FQGNSA. The CDR3 extends over 14 amino acids. The CDR3, as DNA: TGTGCCAGCAGCTTCCCAGGACAGGACTACGAGCAGTACTTC. This translates into CASSFPGQDYEQYF.

This clonotype was counted at least ten times. V is TRBV2 and J is TRBJ1-2; D unresolved. Trimming removed 7 bases at V and 6 bases at J, with 18 bases between. The CDR3 has 14 residues. Germline values: CDR1 SNHLY, CDR2 FYNNEI. In nucleotides, the CDR3 is TGTGCCAGCACCCCCTATGTTGGTTTGGATGGCTACACCTTC. Amino acid sequence: CASTPYVGLDGYTF. Based on the CDR3 plus reference TRBV2 and TRBJ1-2, the full variable domain is EPEVTQTPSHQVTQMGQEVILRCVPISNHLYFYWYRQILGQKVEFLVSFYNNEISEKSEIFDDQFSVERPDGSNFTLKIRSTKLEDSAMYFCASTPYVGLDGYTFGSGTRLTVV.

As concerns this clonotype: A clone one base away is much larger, so this may be a read error. V usage is TRBV7-7 and J usage is TRBJ1-1; D possibly corresponds to TRBD1 (5 bases). In germline, CDR1 is SSHAT, CDR2 FNYEAQ (reference sequence). The CDR3 is 15 amino acids. Trimming shortened V by 4 bases and J by 0 bases, and 12 bases separated the two germline ends. For the CDR3, the DNA is TGTGCCAGCAGCTCAACCAGGGTAGTGAACACTGAAGCTTTCTTT. It specifies CASSSTRVVNTEAFF.

In its sample, this clonotype was seen a few times. The CDR3 nucleotides read TGTGCCAGCAGTTCTCCGACACGTGGAAACACCATATATTTT. Amino acids: CASSSPTRGNTIYF. This chain connects TRBV6-6 to TRBJ1-3; D is undetermined. CDR3 length: 14 amino acids. Germline CDR1 MNHNY, CDR2 SVGAGI (reference sequence). V was cut by 4 bases and J by 3 bases, with 10 bases left in between.

This clonotype has ten or more counts. V is TRBV25-1 and J is TRBJ1-6, with TRBD1 identical over 10 bases. This CDR3 spans 17 amino acids. Germline CDR1 and CDR2: MGHDK and SYGVNS. Losses at the gene ends were 0 bases for V and 9 bases for J; bases not matched to a gene: 8. The CDR3 coding sequence is TGTGCCAGCAGTGAATATGGGTTTCGGGACAGGGGTTCACCCCTCCACTTT. Encoded protein: CASSEYGFRDRGSPLHF.

This chain uses TRBV12-3 or TRBV12-4 with TRBJ1-1, with D uncertain. V was trimmed by 6 bases and J by 1 base, leaving 9 bases between them. The CDR3 consists of 13 residues. This chain's CDR3 is CASSGLWNTEAFF. The CDR3, as DNA: TGTGCCAGCAGCGGCCTTTGGAACACTGAAGCTTTCTTT.

The J gene is TRBJ1-5, the V gene TRBV5-4, with 8 bases fitting TRBD1. Unmatched junction bases numbered 2, after V lost 0 bases and J lost 9 bases. The CDR3 runs to 13 residues. Germline assignment: CDR1 SGHNT and CDR2 YYREEE (reference sequence). The CDR3 here is CASSLAGQGPQHF. CDR3 DNA: TGTGCCAGCAGCTTGGCCGGACAGGGGCCCCAGCATTTT.

This clonotype was picked up many times. The J gene is TRBJ2-5, the V gene TRBV4-3; D may be TRBD1 or TRBD2 (6 bases each). The V gene lost 0 bases and the J gene lost 7 bases, with 15 bases spanning the gap. In germline, CDR1 is LGHNA, CDR2 YSLEER. The CDR3 spans 15 residues. The CDR3: CASSQELGGAGTQYF. The CDR3 bases are TGCGCCAGCAGCCAAGAATTGGGGGGCGCGGGGACCCAGTACTTC.

Ten or more counts support this clonotype. The rearrangement links TRBV20-1 to TRBJ1-6; D possibly corresponds to TRBD1 (5 bases). Germline-derived CDR1 and CDR2 are DFQATT and SNEGSKA (reference sequence). The CDR3 covers 15 residues. V was clipped by 6 bases and J by 5 bases, with 17 bases between them. As DNA, the CDR3 is TGCAGTGCCAAGACCGGGACGATGGATAATTCACCCCTCCACTTT. Translated: CSAKTGTMDNSPLHF.

This clonotype was seen repeatedly, ten times or more. V and J are TRBV10-3 and TRBJ1-1; maybe TRBD1 (5 bases). V was cut by 10 bases and J by 1 base, with 16 bases left in between. This CDR3 region has 14 residues. The germline gives CDR1 ENHRY, CDR2 SYGVKD. CDR3 DNA: TGTGCCAGCCGGCGGGGCAACGAGAACACTGAAGCTTTCTTT. Encoded protein: CASRRGNENTEAFF.

This clonotype occurred many times. The chain joins TRBV2 to TRBJ2-3; 7 nucleotides line up with TRBD2. This CDR3 contains 15 residues. V was pared by 7 bases and J by 4 bases, with 11 bases of the junction left unmatched. Germline V lookup: CDR1 SNHLY, CDR2 FYNNEI. In DNA, the CDR3 is TGTGCCAGCACGGCTCGCGGGGGTAGATCAGATACGCAGTATTTT. The encoded protein is CASTARGGRSDTQYF.

This clonotype occurred many times. V is TRBV10-3 and J is TRBJ2-5, with D perhaps TRBD1 (6 bases). The CDR3 totals 13 residues. Germline V CDR1 and CDR2: ENHRY, SYGVKD. Trimming took 4 bases from V and 9 from J, leaving 15 bases between them. The CDR3 here is CAISVTGEGAQYF. The CDR3 region has the DNA TGTGCCATCAGTGTTACCGGCGAGGGGGCCCAGTACTTC.

In the case of this clonotype: This may stem from a read error, because a much larger clone lies one nucleotide away. J is TRBJ2-5 and V is TRBV2, with 10 bases that match TRBD1. Germline CDR1 and CDR2: SNHLY and FYNNEI. J gave up 5 bases and V 6 bases, and 6 bases lay outside the gene matches. The CDR3 is 14 amino acids. The CDR3 sequence is CASSGQGVVETQYF. The CDR3 coding sequence is TGTGCCAGCAGCGGACAGGGGGTGGTGGAGACCCAGTACTTC.

The chain recombines TRBV18 with TRBJ1-2, with unresolved D. The CDR3 sequence is 14 residues long. Germline CDR1 KGHSH, CDR2 LQKENI. V lost 4 bases, J lost 3 bases, and 12 bases lay in between. CDR3 bases: TGTGCCAGCTCACGGCAGAGCCAAGACTATGGCTACACCTTC. It is translated as CASSRQSQDYGYTF.

This clonotype was seen many times. This sequence joins TRBV19 and TRBJ2-7, with a weak D call TRBD1 (6 bases). V dropped 3 bases and J dropped 7 bases, with 16 bases sitting between them. The germline CDR1 and CDR2 sequences are LNHDA and SQIVND (reference sequence). The CDR3 length is 14 residues. The CDR3 here is CASSMWDKLGEQYF. CDR3 bases: TGTGCCAGTAGTATGTGGGACAAATTGGGAGAGCAGTACTTC.

The chain links TRBV2 to TRBJ2-5; 10 bases fit TRBD1. The V segment lost 5 bases and the J segment 3 bases; nucleotides outside the gene matches: 15. Germline lookup yields CDR1 SNHLY and CDR2 FYNNEI. This CDR3 has 18 residues. The CDR3 region is CASSFTRRPGTGEETQYF. Here the CDR3 DNA reads TGTGCCAGCAGTTTTACTCGCCGTCCCGGGACAGGGGAAGAGACCCAGTACTTC.

This clonotype has just a few counts. The chain carries TRBV7-8 and TRBJ1-2; no reliable D call. The V end was cut by 3 bases, the J end by 4 bases, with 9 bases between. CDR1 and CDR2 from the germline V gene are SGHVS and FQNEAQ. This CDR3 region has 13 residues. The CDR3 DNA sequence: TGTGCCAGCAGCTTCGGGAGTCTCTATGGCTACACCTTC. Residues: CASSFGSLYGYTF.

This clonotype has at least ten counts. V is TRBV15 and J is TRBJ1-1, with 9 bases fitting TRBD1. The CDR3 runs 15 residues. V lost 1 base, J lost 3 bases, and 3 bases stayed unmatched. Germline V gene data show CDR1 as LNHNV and CDR2 as YYDKDF (reference sequence). CDR3 sequence reads: CATSRGGTGYTEAFF. In nucleotides, the CDR3 is TGTGCCACCAGCAGAGGTGGGACAGGGTACACTGAAGCTTTCTTT.

Remarks on this clonotype: The germline gene is not matched at one end of the junction; a read error may be the cause. The gene calls are TRBV7-2 and TRBJ1-5; no clear D. The CDR3 extends over 15 amino acids. In germline, CDR1 is SGHTA, CDR2 FQGNSA. CDR3 in amino acids: CASSQEGSKDQPQHF. CDR3 DNA: TGTGCAAGCAGCCAAGAAGGATCGAAAGATCAGCCCCAGCATTTT.

In regard to this clonotype: One junction end does not reproduce the germline sequence, and a read error may be involved. V gene TRBV19 combines with J gene TRBJ1-1; a possible D gene is TRBD1 (6 bases). The CDR3 sequence is 15 residues long. Germline-derived CDR1 and CDR2 are LNHDA and SQIVND (reference sequence). The DNA of the CDR3 is TGTGCCAGTAGTATAGGACAGGTCATGAACACTAAAGCTTTCTTT. Its translation: CASSIGQVMNTKAFF. Together with reference TRBV19 and TRBJ1-1, the CDR3 gives the full variable domain: DGGITQSPKYLFRKEGQNVTLSCEQNLNHDAMYWYRQDPGQGLRLIYYSQIVNDFQKGDIAEGYSVSREKKESFPLTVTSAQKNPTAFYLCASSIGQVMNTKAFFGQGTRLTVV.

This chain joins TRBV14 and TRBJ1-4, with D possibly being TRBD1 (5 bases). Germline CDR1 reads SGHDN; CDR2 reads FVKESK. The V end was cut by 2 bases, the J end by 6 bases, with 16 bases between. There are 16 residues in the CDR3. CDR3 coding DNA: TGTGCCAGCAGCCAATGGGCCGCGGGGGTTGATGAAAAACTGTTTTTT. This sequence encodes CASSQWAAGVDEKLFF.

This rearrangement joins TRBV10-2 to TRBJ1-6; a possible D gene is TRBD1 (6 bases). The CDR3 length is 13 residues. Germline CDR1 reads WSHSY; CDR2 reads SAAADI. V lost 0 bases to trimming and J lost 10 bases, with 7 bases between them. The CDR3 region is CASSESRGSPLHF. The CDR3 DNA reads TGCGCCAGCAGTGAGTCTAGGGGGTCACCCCTCCACTTT.

This clonotype has ten or more counts. This chain links TRBV29-1 with TRBJ2-7; no firm D call. V was cut by 1 base and J by 4 bases, with 5 bases left in between. This CDR3 is 11 amino acids long. Per the germline V gene, CDR1 is SQVTM and CDR2 is ANQGSEA. Here the CDR3 reads CSVEAVYEQYF. CDR3 nucleotide sequence: TGCAGCGTTGAAGCGGTTTACGAGCAGTACTTC.

This clonotype was detected ten times or more. V usage is TRBV7-8 and J usage is TRBJ1-2, with D tentatively TRBD1 (6 bases). Germline loops: CDR1 SGHVS, CDR2 FQNEAQ. Between the trimmed V and J ends, which lost 5 bases and 5 bases, there was a span of 18 bases. The CDR3 loop spans 15 amino acids. CDR3 DNA: TGTGCCAGCAGCCCACGGGACATTACCATTTATGGCTACACCTTC. Protein: CASSPRDITIYGYTF.

The CDR3 DNA reads as TGCAGCGGGGGACAGAAGCCCCAGCATTTT. It is translated as CSGGQKPQHF. This rearrangement joins TRBV29-1 to TRBJ1-5, with 7 bases aligning to TRBD1. The CDR3 is made up of 10 amino acids. The junction had 2 bases not matched to a gene; V was cut back by 7 bases and J by 8 bases. The germline V gene has CDR1 SQVTM and CDR2 ANQGSEA.

The V call is TRBV19, the J call TRBJ1-5; D is unclear. From germline, CDR1 is LNHDA and CDR2 SQIVND (reference sequence). The CDR3 is made up of 24 amino acids. Trimming took 3 bases from V and 0 from J, leaving 36 bases between them. The CDR3 spells CASSIVAGAYYDTTGTDSNQPQHF. Written as DNA, the CDR3 is TGTGCCAGTAGTATCGTAGCGGGTGCTTACTACGATACTACTGGCACAGATAGCAATCAGCCCCAGCATTTT.

The CDR3 region is CASSPNREQPQHF. The CDR3 region has the DNA TGTGCCAGCAGTCCCAATCGAGAGCAGCCCCAGCATTTT. This chain connects TRBV6-5 to TRBJ1-5; D gene ambiguous. Germline V lookup: CDR1 MNHEY, CDR2 SVGAGI. V shed 5 bases and J shed 7 bases, with 12 bases lying between them. This CDR3 comprises 13 residues.

As concerns this clonotype: A junction boundary mismatches the germline segment, possibly from a read error. The J gene is TRBJ2-2, the V gene TRBV29-1, with D possibly being TRBD1 (6 bases). The CDR3 is 8 residues long. Germline V gene sequence: CDR1 SQVTM, CDR2 ANQGSEA. CDR3 sequence: CSVELGAF. CDR3 coding DNA: TGCAGCGTTGAACTGGGGGCGTTT.

The sample holds many counts of this clonotype. The chain carries TRBV7-2 and TRBJ1-5; D might be TRBD1 (5 bases). The CDR3 is made up of 12 amino acids. With 7 bases removed from V and 6 bases from J, the gap between germline ends came to 10 bases. From germline, CDR1 is SGHTA and CDR2 FQGNSA. The CDR3 loop is CASTRDSQPQHF. The DNA of the CDR3 is TGTGCCAGCACCCGTGACAGTCAGCCCCAGCATTTT. The full variable domain, with the rest looked up from reference TRBV7-2 and TRBJ1-5, is GAGVSQSPSNKVTEKGKDVELRCDPISGHTALYWYRQSLGQGLEFLIYFQGNSAPDKSGLPSDRFSAERTGGSVSTLTIQRTQQEDSAVYLCASTRDSQPQHFGDGTRLSIL.

The chain employs TRBV25-1 and TRBJ2-5; TRBD1 matches 7 bases. The ends lost 6 bases at V and 2 bases at J; junction bases unmatched: 9. From germline, CDR1 is MGHDK and CDR2 SYGVNS. The CDR3 length is 15 residues. In nucleotides, the CDR3 is TGTGCCAGCAGCGCCCATGGGACAGCGCAAGAGACCCAGTACTTC. Translation: CASSAHGTAQETQYF.